This TCR beta chain is from a study of T cells in Graves' hyperthyroidism and ophthalmopathy (dated by TCRdb to about 2019). For the study in its entirety: Peripheral blood was sampled at the time of initial diagnosis, prior to any treatment. The paper describes TCR Vbeta CDR3 sequencing of about 140 peripheral blood samples, made up of under 50 ophthalmopathy patients, approximately 76 hyperthyroidism patients and 17 progressor patients. Whether ophthalmopathy could be predicted prospectively was tested in an independent validation cohort made up of 18 to 20 hyperthyroidism patients plus 17 patients who later progressed to ophthalmopathy. Thyroid tissue and blood T-cell repertoires from roughly six Graves' hyperthyroidism patients were also compared in the study. The approximately 90 discovery patients were divided at random into training and test sets in a 7:3 ratio. To identify TCR V-J signatures that set the groups apart, the researchers used a discovery cohort of more than 95 patients, made up of 43 with Graves' ophthalmopathy and some 58 with stable Graves' hyperthyroidism. Following sampling, methimazole starting at 30 mg daily was given to hyperthyroidism patients, and high-dose intravenous methylprednisolone was given to ophthalmopathy patients. Overall results and qualifications from the work: In validation, the model predicted progression to ophthalmopathy with about 71% sensitivity and roughly 72% specificity, a median of approximately 6.5 months before onset. Ophthalmopathy was separated from stable hyperthyroidism by a 13 V-J signature model, with about 86% sensitivity and 81% to 83% specificity obtained in cross-validation and 80%/75% obtained in testing. No statistical method was used to fix the sample size in advance, and group allocation was not hidden from the investigators. Most expanded thyroid clonotypes (frequency above 0.001) were also detected in blood, suggesting blood repertoires may reflect thyroid immune responses.

Stable Graves' hyperthyroidism was defined as no progression to ophthalmopathy during 18 months of follow-up. Hyperthyroidism patients were newly diagnosed, had a disease duration of under 2 months, and were aged 18 to 65 years. Exclusion was applied to patients with uncontrolled infections, other autoimmune diseases, pregnancy or lactation. Diagnoses were established on the basis of clinical symptoms, serum thyroxine and TRAb, thyroid ultrasound, and orbital computed tomography. Ficoll-Paque density gradient centrifugation was used to isolate PBMCs from under 11 ml of fresh peripheral blood. Total RNA was extracted using Trizol reagent, and RNA quality was assessed on an Agilent 2100 Bioanalyzer. Amplification of TCR beta CDR3 regions was carried out from RNA transcripts. The TCR CDR3 was subjected to a first round of RT-PCR using the HTBI primer set and the Qiagen OneStep RT-PCR kit. Libraries were constructed in a second round of multiplex PCR, after which size selection and purification were carried out. The libraries were sequenced on an Illumina HiSeq2000 using paired-end 100 bp reads. For the original study's pipeline: SOAPnuke was used to process the raw data, removing reads that contained adapters or uncalled bases, had a mean Phred below 15, or lacked an exact match to the constant primer or identifier. COPE v1.2.5 was used to merge the high-quality paired reads, and each unique nucleotide sequence was defined as a clonotype. MiTCR v1.1 was used to align the clonotypes against IMGT TRBV, TRBD and TRBJ reference segments. The analysis included only V-J combinations with a frequency above 0.0001, which together covered 99% to 99.2% of the repertoires. The TCS score was defined as F50 (clonal expansion) divided by E x V (chaos), with BLOSUM62-based TCRdist calculated between CDR3 peptides within each V-J. Welch's t-statistics and random forest reduced around 520 V-J features to fewer than 15, which were used in a naive Bayes classifier (R e1071). In-frame beta chains were kept once TCRdb had trimmed the public reads at Q25 with fastp and called clones with MiXCR. Rows with one shared CDR3 protein collapse into an entry with the most common genes and DNA. What appears here as the V and J calls and clone size reflects TCRdb's work, not the paper's. The sample table contains 400,000 to 600,000 distinct CDR3 sequences; only one count was recorded for 20% of them. Around 27% of the sample comes from the top ten.

This clonotype showed up many times. This receptor's antigen is unknown. The record has no base qualities; no much larger clone is one base away. This receptor was taken from a man between 18 and 35 years old with Graves' hyperthyroidism. The sequenced sample consisted of blood.

The CDR3 reads CASRTDRVGTEAFF. The nucleotide sequence is TGTGCCAGCAGAACCGACAGGGTCGGCACTGAAGCTTTCTTT. The sequence joins TRBV6-1 to TRBJ1-1; TRBD1 agrees with 7 junctional bases. Counted from cysteine to phenylalanine, this CDR3 has 14 amino acids. Only the CDR3 DNA is retained, 42 bases long and in frame from the first base. Via the germline V gene, CDR1 is MNHNS and CDR2 SASEGT. From V the trimming removes 6 bases and from J it removes 4 bases, while the gene matches leave 8 bases of the junction unaccounted for.